This T cell receptor (beta chain) is from a study of Graves' ophthalmopathy and Graves' hyperthyroidism. Overall study context: Peripheral blood collection took place at initial diagnosis, before any treatment.

Using RNA transcripts, the TCR beta CDR3 regions were amplified. Second-round multiplex PCR came after first-round RT-PCR with HTBI primers. TCRdb analysed the multiplex PCR reads with MiXCR anew, one entry per CDR3 protein. The table includes roughly 700,000 distinct CDR3 sequences, 40% detected once. With 0 bases clipped from V and 3 bases from J, the junction kept 4 bases outside the gene matches. CDR3 length: 16 residues. The V gene's germline CDR1 is KGHDR and CDR2 SFDVKD. For donors with ophthalmopathy, the disease showed moderate-to-severe activity, reached CAS ≥3 and NOSPECS ≥4, and had lasted under 3 months. This clonotype was seen more than once but under ten times.

The chain recombines TRBV24-1 with TRBJ2-5, with 9 positions matching TRBD1. This receptor was identified in an adult man with Graves' ophthalmopathy. What was sequenced was peripheral blood. As DNA, the CDR3 is TGTGCCACCAGTGATTTGCCCGGGACAGGGAAAGAGACCCAGTACTTC. Its translation: CATSDLPGTGKETQYF.